This TCR beta chain was identified in a study of response to subunit inactivated influenza vaccine. Study-wide results and limits: Authors suggested seasonal influenza vaccinations each recruit few new T cells.

This clonotype was seen ten or more times. Its target is not known. TCRdb itself ran the RT-PCR reads through MiXCR, one entry per CDR3 protein. Among 450,000 to 700,000 distinct CDR3 sequences listed, 14% were seen once. The V and J ends lost 4 bases and 4 bases respectively, with 11 bases between them. The CDR3 loop spans 14 amino acids. Per the germline V gene, CDR1 is WSHSY and CDR2 is SAAADI. This TCR was sampled from a middle-aged man who received an inactivated influenza vaccine. The chain couples TRBV10-2 to TRBJ1-5; D is uncertain. The source material was PBMCs from blood, sampled approximately 13 days after vaccination. The CDR3 sequence is CASSVGQGNQPQHF. Here the CDR3 DNA reads TGCGCCAGCAGTGTCGGCCAAGGGAATCAGCCCCAGCATTTT.